The 27 T cell receptor beta chains below all came from one sample that was sequenced in a study of T cell repertoires in cytomegalovirus infection. One entry per CDR3 protein results from TCRdb running MiXCR on the reads. This table has about 400,000 distinct CDR3 sequences, approximately 35% appearing once. Their recognized antigens are unknown. The sample here was cultured PBMCs, taken from culture after CMV antigen stimulation. The receptors come from a human donor in good health (CMV status not recorded). Some clones in this sample may be carry-over from other donors' samples.

This clonotype was observed a few times. This chain connects TRBV4-1 to TRBJ2-1; 10 bases map to TRBD2. Germline V gives CDR1 MGHRA, CDR2 YSYEKL. V gave up 2 bases and J gave up 8 bases; unmatched junction bases: 6. The CDR3 covers 15 residues. This chain's CDR3 is CASSQRAGGVDEQFF. CDR3 coding DNA: TGCGCCAGCAGCCAACGAGCGGGAGGGGTGGATGAGCAGTTCTTC.

The chain carries TRBV20-1 and TRBJ1-4; D gene uncertain. CDR3 size: 14 residues. V lost 3 bases to trimming and J lost 7 bases, with 15 bases between them. Germline assignment: CDR1 DFQATT and CDR2 SNEGSKA (reference sequence). The DNA of the CDR3 is TGCAGTGCTAGTCGTACAGTGGGTAGTGAAAAACTGTTTTTT. Its protein is CSASRTVGSEKLFF.

The table lists this clonotype with a few counts. This chain uses TRBV7-9 with TRBJ2-1; 8 bases agree with TRBD1. From germline, CDR1 is SEHNR and CDR2 FQNEAQ (reference sequence). CDR3 length equals 14 residues. V trimming: 4 bases; J trimming: 4 bases; junction bases outside the gene matches: 3. CDR3 sequence: CASSWDRPYNEQFF. CDR3 sequence (DNA): TGTGCCAGCAGCTGGGACAGGCCATACAATGAGCAGTTCTTC.

The V call is TRBV24-1, the J call TRBJ2-7; 8 nucleotides match TRBD2. Germline CDR1 is KGHDR and CDR2 is SFDVKD. The CDR3 length is 15 residues. V was clipped by 2 bases and J by 5 bases; unmatched bases: 7. The DNA for the CDR3 is TGTGCCACCAGTGATTACGCCAGCGGGAGAAACGAGCAGTACTTC. This encodes CATSDYASGRNEQYF.

This clonotype came up a few times. The chain uses TRBV10-3 and TRBJ2-3, with D possibly matching TRBD2 (5 bases). The CDR3 has 15 residues. The V gene's germline CDR1 is ENHRY and CDR2 SYGVKD. V lost 3 bases and J lost 3, with 13 bases in between. This CDR3 is CAISDEGTGTDTQYF. CDR3 DNA sequence: TGTGCCATCAGTGACGAGGGAACGGGGACAGATACGCAGTATTTT.

This clonotype was seen a handful of times. This chain uses TRBV5-5 with TRBJ2-3; D possibly corresponds to TRBD2 (5 bases). Trimming removed 0 bases at V and 3 bases at J, with 17 bases between. The CDR3 loop spans 17 amino acids. Germline V gene data show CDR1 as SGHKS and CDR2 as YYEKEE (reference sequence). The CDR3 is CASSLEAPQSGTDTQYF. In nucleotides, the CDR3 is TGTGCCAGCAGCTTGGAGGCTCCACAAAGCGGTACAGATACGCAGTATTTT.

In its sample, this clonotype was seen a few times. V gene TRBV6-2 or TRBV6-3 combines with J gene TRBJ2-3, with D hard to call. The CDR3 length is 13 residues. CDR1 is MNHEY and CDR2 is SVGEGT in the germline V gene. V was cut by 8 bases and J by 2 bases, with 11 bases left in between. The CDR3 DNA sequence: TGTGCCAGCGCACCGGATTCCACAGATACGCAGTATTTT. Translation: CASAPDSTDTQYF.

This clonotype was detected only a few times. This chain joins TRBV7-2 and TRBJ2-2; 13 bases are a match to TRBD2. There are 18 residues in the CDR3. The germline V gene encodes CDR1 SGHTA and CDR2 FQGNSA. V lost 8 bases, J lost 1 base, and 10 bases stayed unmatched. CDR3: CASPEALAGGMNTGELFF. The CDR3 DNA reads as TGTGCCAGCCCCGAAGCACTAGCGGGAGGGATGAACACCGGGGAGCTGTTTTTT.

The chain joins TRBV30 to TRBJ1-2; possible D gene TRBD1, 5 bases. V shed 0 bases and J shed 3 bases, with 14 bases lying between them. The CDR3 contains 15 residues. The V gene's germline CDR1 is GTSNPN and CDR2 SVGIG (reference sequence). The chain's CDR3 is CAWSVPSLGDYGYTF. CDR3 in DNA: TGTGCCTGGAGTGTCCCGTCTCTGGGGGACTATGGCTACACCTTC.

The V call is TRBV5-4, the J call TRBJ2-5, with 7 bases aligning to TRBD1. The CDR3 is 14 residues long. V shed 3 bases, J shed 2 bases, and the junction held 4 bases outside the gene matches. Germline V gene lookup returns CDR1 SGHNT and CDR2 YYREEE (reference sequence). The CDR3 sequence: CASSSDRAQETQYF. The CDR3 DNA reads TGTGCCAGCAGCTCAGACAGGGCACAAGAGACCCAGTACTTC.

This clonotype was observed a few times. The V and J genes are TRBV20-1 and TRBJ2-1; TRBD2 is a possible D gene (6 bases). The length of the CDR3 is 15 residues. Trimming cost V 0 bases and J 6 bases, with 15 bases left between them. Germline CDR1 DFQATT, CDR2 SNEGSKA (reference sequence). The DNA of the CDR3 is TGCAGTGCTAGAGATTGGGGGGAGCCTAGCAATGAGCAGTTCTTC. Amino acids: CSARDWGEPSNEQFF.

This clonotype was detected a few times. The gene calls are TRBV27 and TRBJ2-7; 8 positions agree with TRBD2. The J segment lost 1 base and the V segment lost 4 bases, leaving 6 bases of the junction unmatched. This CDR3 has 15 amino acids. Germline V gene data show CDR1 as MNHEY and CDR2 as SMNVEV (reference sequence). The CDR3 DNA is TGTGCCAGCAGTTCCCAAAGCGGGAGTTCCTACGAGCAGTACTTC. Translated: CASSSQSGSSYEQYF.

The rearrangement joins TRBV4-1 to TRBJ2-7; D could derive from TRBD1 or TRBD2 (5 bases each). Trimming removed 1 base from V and 5 bases from J, with 15 bases in between. Germline V lookup: CDR1 MGHRA, CDR2 YSYEKL. This CDR3 spans 15 amino acids. The CDR3 region has the DNA TGCGCCAGCAGCCAAGCGTCCCCGGGGCGGGACGAGCAGTACTTC. This gives the protein CASSQASPGRDEQYF.

This clonotype was observed a few times. V gene TRBV27 combines with J gene TRBJ2-3, with 11 bases matching TRBD2. With V trimmed by 4 bases and J by 8 bases, 11 bases remained unmatched. This CDR3 has 16 amino acids. Germline V lookup: CDR1 MNHEY, CDR2 SMNVEV (reference sequence). The DNA for the CDR3 is TGTGCCAGCAGTTCCCTAGCGGGGGGCCCCCGTGCTACGCAGTATTTT. Its translation is CASSSLAGGPRATQYF.

The chain recombines TRBV6-1 with TRBJ2-1; TRBD2 matches 9 bases. Germline trimming cut 7 bases from V and 2 bases from J; bases unmatched to any gene: 9. The CDR3 is 16 amino acids. CDR1 is MNHNS, CDR2 SASEGT, per germline. The CDR3 reads CASTPGGLAPYNEQFF. As DNA, the CDR3 is TGTGCCAGCACCCCCGGTGGACTAGCGCCCTACAATGAGCAGTTCTTC.

This clonotype was counted a few times. The chain is built from TRBV5-1 and TRBJ2-1; 7 bases are shared with TRBD2. Germline loops: CDR1 SGHRS, CDR2 YFSETQ. The CDR3 extends over 15 amino acids. The V and J ends lost 0 bases and 10 bases, in that order; junction bases with no gene match: 10. As DNA, the CDR3 is TGCGCCAGCAGCTTGGAGGGAGGGCCGGATCGGGAGCAGTTCTTC. Residues: CASSLEGGPDREQFF.

V usage is TRBV24-1 and J usage is TRBJ2-3, with TRBD2 as a possible D gene (5 bases). V was trimmed by 5 bases and J by 1 base, leaving 15 bases between them. The CDR3 is 16 residues long. Germline values: CDR1 KGHDR, CDR2 SFDVKD. The chain's CDR3 is CATSVMERDRTDTQYF. CDR3 nucleotide sequence: TGTGCCACCAGTGTGATGGAGAGGGATCGCACAGATACGCAGTATTTT.

The J gene is TRBJ1-1, the V gene TRBV27; the match to TRBD1 covers 10 bases. Unmatched junction bases numbered 10, after V lost 5 bases and J lost 4 bases. Germline CDR1 and CDR2: MNHEY and SMNVEV (reference sequence). The CDR3 is made up of 16 amino acids. The CDR3: CASSGWTGGYGTEAFF. The CDR3 DNA is TGTGCCAGCAGTGGATGGACAGGGGGTTATGGCACTGAAGCTTTCTTT.

Only a few counts were recorded for this clonotype. The CDR3 DNA reads TGCGCCAGCAGCTTGTCTCTAGGGAATTCACCCCTCCACTTT. Amino acid sequence: CASSLSLGNSPLHF. The chain joins TRBV5-1 to TRBJ1-6; D not certain. Trimming pared 1 base from V and 7 bases from J, leaving 9 bases between. The germline V gene has CDR1 SGHRS and CDR2 YFSETQ. This CDR3 has 14 residues.

The V call is TRBV25-1, the J call TRBJ2-7; D may be TRBD2 (5 bases). The germline gives CDR1 MGHDK, CDR2 SYGVNS. This CDR3 region has 14 residues. Trimming removed 4 bases at V and 0 bases at J, with 10 bases between. CDR3 sequence reads: CASSAGFRSYEQYF. The DNA for the CDR3 is TGTGCCAGCAGTGCGGGGTTCCGCTCCTACGAGCAGTACTTC.

At least ten counts were recorded for this clonotype. The chain recombines TRBV7-2 with TRBJ2-5; a possible D gene is TRBD2 (6 bases). The length of the CDR3 is 14 residues. Trimming took off 1 base at V and 4 bases at J, with 10 bases between the two ends. The germline V gene has CDR1 SGHTA and CDR2 FQGNSA. DNA for the CDR3: TGTGCCAGCAGCTTAGGATGGGGAGGAGAGACCCAGTACTTC. Translating gives CASSLGWGGETQYF.

This clonotype was found a few times. The chain has TRBV5-4 and TRBJ1-2; D ambiguous. Deletions cut 1 base from V and 0 bases from J, with 10 bases between. Germline CDR1 is SGHNT and CDR2 is YYREEE (reference sequence). The CDR3 has 15 residues. The CDR3 is CASSLFDNSNYGYTF. The DNA for the CDR3 is TGTGCCAGCAGCTTGTTTGACAACTCTAACTATGGCTACACCTTC.

J is TRBJ2-1 and V is TRBV7-2, with TRBD2 matching over 9 bases. Germline values: CDR1 SGHTA, CDR2 FQGNSA. The J segment lost 5 bases and the V segment lost 6 bases, leaving 11 bases of the junction unmatched. The CDR3 has 16 amino acids. In DNA form, the CDR3 reads TGTGCCAGCAGACGATTCCTAGCGGGGCCCCACAATGAGCAGTTCTTC. Amino acids: CASRRFLAGPHNEQFF. Full variable domain (remainder filled in from reference TRBV7-2 and TRBJ2-1): GAGVSQSPSNKVTEKGKDVELRCDPISGHTALYWYRQSLGQGLEFLIYFQGNSAPDKSGLPSDRFSAERTGGSVSTLTIQRTQQEDSAVYLCASRRFLAGPHNEQFFGPGTRLTVL.

This clonotype appeared a single time. V is TRBV6-2 or TRBV6-3 and J is TRBJ2-1; 10 bases line up with TRBD2. The germline gives CDR1 MNHEY, CDR2 SVGEGT. Losses at the gene ends were 2 bases for V and 8 bases for J; bases not matched to a gene: 9. CDR3 length: 16 amino acids. The CDR3 DNA reads TGTGCCAGCAGTTACCCAGCGGGAGGGCTTAACCATGAGCAGTTCTTC. Its protein is CASSYPAGGLNHEQFF.

V is TRBV25-1 and J is TRBJ1-5, with TRBD1 matching over 8 bases. Germline CDR1 reads MGHDK; CDR2 reads SYGVNS. The V gene end was trimmed by 5 bases and the J gene end by 1 base; junction bases not matched to a gene: 7. CDR3 size: 16 residues. This CDR3 reads CASSSQGARSNQPQHF. Here the CDR3 DNA reads TGTGCCAGCAGTTCGCAGGGGGCCAGGAGCAATCAGCCCCAGCATTTT.

The V call is TRBV25-1, the J call TRBJ1-1; D is uncertain. CDR3 size: 13 residues. V was pared by 3 bases and J by 5 bases, with 10 bases between. CDR1 MGHDK and CDR2 SYGVNS come from the germline V gene. CDR3 residues: CASSDSGRTEAFF. CDR3 DNA: TGTGCCAGCAGTGACTCGGGGAGGACTGAAGCTTTCTTT. The variable domain in full, completed from reference TRBV25-1 and TRBJ1-1, reads EADIYQTPRYLVIGTGKKITLECSQTMGHDKMYWYQQDPGMELHLIHYSYGVNSTEKGDLSSESTVSRIRTEHFPLTLESARPSHTSQYLCASSDSGRTEAFFGQGTRLTVV.

The rearrangement joins TRBV5-1 to TRBJ2-1; D is perhaps TRBD2 (5 bases). CDR1 SGHRS and CDR2 YFSETQ come from the germline V gene. This CDR3 spans 15 amino acids. With 2 bases removed from V and 7 bases from J, the gap between germline ends came to 16 bases. The CDR3 region has the DNA TGCGCCAGCAGCTTACCGGGAACACTAGGGAATGAGCAGTTCTTC. Its translation is CASSLPGTLGNEQFF.